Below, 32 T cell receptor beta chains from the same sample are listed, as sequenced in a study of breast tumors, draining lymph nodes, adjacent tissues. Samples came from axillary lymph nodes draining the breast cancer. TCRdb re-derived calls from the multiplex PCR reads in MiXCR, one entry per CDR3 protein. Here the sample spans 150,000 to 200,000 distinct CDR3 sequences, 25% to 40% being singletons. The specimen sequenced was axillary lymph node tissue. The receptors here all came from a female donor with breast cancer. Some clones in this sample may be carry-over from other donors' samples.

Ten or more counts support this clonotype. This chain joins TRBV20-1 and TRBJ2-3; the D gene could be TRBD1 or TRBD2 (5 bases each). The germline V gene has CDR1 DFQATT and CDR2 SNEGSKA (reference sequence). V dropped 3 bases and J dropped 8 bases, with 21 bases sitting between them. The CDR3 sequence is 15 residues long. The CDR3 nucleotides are TGCAGTGCTAGGGGACCAGCCGCTGGGGTCGTTACGCAGTATTTT. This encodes CSARGPAAGVVTQYF.

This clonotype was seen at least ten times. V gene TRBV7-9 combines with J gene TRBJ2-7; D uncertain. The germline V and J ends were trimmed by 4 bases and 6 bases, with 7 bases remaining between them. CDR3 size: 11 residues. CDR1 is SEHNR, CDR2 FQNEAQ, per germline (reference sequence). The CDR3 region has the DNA TGTGCCAGCAGCTCCCAAAGCGAGCAGTACTTC. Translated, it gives CASSSQSEQYF.

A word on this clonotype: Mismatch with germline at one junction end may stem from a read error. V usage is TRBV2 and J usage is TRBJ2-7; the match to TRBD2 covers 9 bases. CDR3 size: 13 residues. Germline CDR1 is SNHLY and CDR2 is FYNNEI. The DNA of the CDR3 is TGTGCCAGCAGAGAAGCGGGGGGTTACGAGCAGTACTTC. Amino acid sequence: CASREAGGYEQYF.

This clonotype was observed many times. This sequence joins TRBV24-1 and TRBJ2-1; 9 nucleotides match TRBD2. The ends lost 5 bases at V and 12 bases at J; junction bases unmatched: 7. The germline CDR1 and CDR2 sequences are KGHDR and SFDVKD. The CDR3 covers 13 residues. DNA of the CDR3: TGTGCCACCAGTGGGCCTAGCGGGGCCGCGCAGTTCTTC. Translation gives CATSGPSGAAQFF.

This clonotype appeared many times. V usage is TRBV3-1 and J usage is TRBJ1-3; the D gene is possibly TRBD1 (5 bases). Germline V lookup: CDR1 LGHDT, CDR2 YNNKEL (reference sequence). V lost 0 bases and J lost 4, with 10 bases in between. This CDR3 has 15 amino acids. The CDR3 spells CASSQDRVEGNTIYF. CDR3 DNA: TGTGCCAGCAGCCAAGACAGGGTAGAGGGAAACACCATATATTTT. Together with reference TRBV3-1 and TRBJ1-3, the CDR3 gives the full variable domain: DTAVSQTPKYLVTQMGNDKSIKCEQNLGHDTMYWYKQDSKKFLKIMFSYNNKELIINETVPNRFSPKSPDKAHLNLHINSLELGDSAVYFCASSQDRVEGNTIYFGEGSWLTVV.

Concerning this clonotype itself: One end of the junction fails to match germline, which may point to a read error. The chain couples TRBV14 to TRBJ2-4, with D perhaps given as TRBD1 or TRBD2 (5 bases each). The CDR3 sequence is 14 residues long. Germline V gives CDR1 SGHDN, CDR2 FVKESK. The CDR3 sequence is CASSQGGVKNIQSF. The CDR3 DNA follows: TGTGCCAGCAGCCAAGGAGGGGTCAAAAACATTCAGTCCTTC.

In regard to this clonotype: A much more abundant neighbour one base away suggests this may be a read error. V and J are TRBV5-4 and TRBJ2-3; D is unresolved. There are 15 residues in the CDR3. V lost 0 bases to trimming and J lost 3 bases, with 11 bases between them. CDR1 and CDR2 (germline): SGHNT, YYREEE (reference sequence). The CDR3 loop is CASSLGDTRTDTQYF. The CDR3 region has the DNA TGTGCCAGCAGCTTGGGTGACACGCGGACAGATACGCAGTATTTT.

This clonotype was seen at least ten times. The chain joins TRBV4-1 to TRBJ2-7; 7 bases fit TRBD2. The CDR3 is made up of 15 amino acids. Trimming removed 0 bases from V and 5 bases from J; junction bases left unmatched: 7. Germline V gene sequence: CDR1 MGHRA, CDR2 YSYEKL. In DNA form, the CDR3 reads TGCGCCAGCAGCCAAGATGTTGGCGGGAGCGACGAGCAGTACTTC. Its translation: CASSQDVGGSDEQYF.

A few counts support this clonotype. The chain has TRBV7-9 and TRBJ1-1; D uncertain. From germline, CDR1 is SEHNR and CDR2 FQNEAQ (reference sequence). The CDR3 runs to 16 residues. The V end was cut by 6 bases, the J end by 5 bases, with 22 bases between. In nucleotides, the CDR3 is TGTGCCAGCAGACCACGCCAGGACTCCAGTGGGACTGAAGCTTTCTTT. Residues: CASRPRQDSSGTEAFF.

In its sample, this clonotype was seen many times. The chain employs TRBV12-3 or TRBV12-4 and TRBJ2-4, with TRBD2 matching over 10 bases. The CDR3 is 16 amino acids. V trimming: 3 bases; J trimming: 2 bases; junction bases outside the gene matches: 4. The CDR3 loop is CASSFLAGGTKNIQYF. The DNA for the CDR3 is TGTGCCAGCAGTTTCTTAGCGGGGGGAACCAAAAACATTCAGTACTTC.

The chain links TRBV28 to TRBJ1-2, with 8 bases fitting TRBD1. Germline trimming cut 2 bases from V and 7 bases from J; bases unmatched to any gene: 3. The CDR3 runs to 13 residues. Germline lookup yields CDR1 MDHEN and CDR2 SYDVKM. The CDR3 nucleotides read TGTGCCAGCAGTTTAGACAGGGGCAGTGGCTACACCTTC. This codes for CASSLDRGSGYTF.

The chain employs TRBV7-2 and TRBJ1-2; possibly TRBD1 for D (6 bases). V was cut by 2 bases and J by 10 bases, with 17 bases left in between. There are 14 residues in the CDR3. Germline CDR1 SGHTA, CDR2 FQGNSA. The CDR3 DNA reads TGTGCCAGCAGCTTAAGCAGGGGACGGGATGACTACACCTTC. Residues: CASSLSRGRDDYTF.

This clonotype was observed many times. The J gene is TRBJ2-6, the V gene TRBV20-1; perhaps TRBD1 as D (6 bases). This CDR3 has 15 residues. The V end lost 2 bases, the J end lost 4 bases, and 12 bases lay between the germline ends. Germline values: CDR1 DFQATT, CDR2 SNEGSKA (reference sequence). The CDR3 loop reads CSARRAGDGANVLTF. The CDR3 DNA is TGCAGTGCTAGAAGGGCAGGGGACGGGGCCAACGTCCTGACTTTC.

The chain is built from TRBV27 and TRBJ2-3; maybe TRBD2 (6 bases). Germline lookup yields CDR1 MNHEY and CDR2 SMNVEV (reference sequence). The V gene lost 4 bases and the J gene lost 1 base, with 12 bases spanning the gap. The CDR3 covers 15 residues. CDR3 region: CASSWAGTRTDTQYF. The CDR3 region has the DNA TGTGCCAGCAGTTGGGCGGGGACTCGCACAGATACGCAGTATTTT.

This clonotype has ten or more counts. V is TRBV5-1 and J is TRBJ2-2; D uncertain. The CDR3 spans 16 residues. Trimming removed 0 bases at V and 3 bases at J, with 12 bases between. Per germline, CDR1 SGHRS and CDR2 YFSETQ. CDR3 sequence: CASSLGLDFDTGELFF. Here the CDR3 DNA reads TGCGCCAGCAGCTTGGGGCTGGATTTTGACACCGGGGAGCTGTTTTTT.

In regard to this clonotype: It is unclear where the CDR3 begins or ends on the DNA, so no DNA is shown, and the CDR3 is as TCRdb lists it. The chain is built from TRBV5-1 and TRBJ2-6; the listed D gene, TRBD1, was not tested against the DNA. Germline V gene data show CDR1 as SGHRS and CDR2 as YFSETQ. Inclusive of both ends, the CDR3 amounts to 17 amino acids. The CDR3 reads CASSPNPFGTGANVPTF.

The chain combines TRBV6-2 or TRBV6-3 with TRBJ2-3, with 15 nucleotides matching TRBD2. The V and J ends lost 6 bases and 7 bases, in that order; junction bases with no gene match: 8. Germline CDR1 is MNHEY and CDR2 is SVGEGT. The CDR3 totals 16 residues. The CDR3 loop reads CASRPRTSGRANTQYF. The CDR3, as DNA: TGTGCCAGCAGGCCCCGGACTAGCGGGAGGGCCAATACGCAGTATTTT.

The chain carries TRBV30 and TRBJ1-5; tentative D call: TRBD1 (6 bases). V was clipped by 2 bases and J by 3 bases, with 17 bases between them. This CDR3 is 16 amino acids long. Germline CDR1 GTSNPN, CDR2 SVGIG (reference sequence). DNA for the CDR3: TGTGCCTGGAGTCCACGGACAGCGGGAGACAATCAGCCCCAGCATTTT. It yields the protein CAWSPRTAGDNQPQHF. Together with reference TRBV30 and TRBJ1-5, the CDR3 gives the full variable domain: SQTIHQWPATLVQPVGSPLSLECTVEGTSNPNLYWYRQAAGRGLQLLFYSVGIGQISSEVPQNLSASRPQDRQFILSSKKLLLSDSGFYLCAWSPRTAGDNQPQHFGDGTRLSIL.

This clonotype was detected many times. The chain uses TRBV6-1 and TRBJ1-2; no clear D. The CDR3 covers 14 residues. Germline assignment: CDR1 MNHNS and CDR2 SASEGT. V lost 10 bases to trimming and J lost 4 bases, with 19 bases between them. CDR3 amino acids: CATNTLGRLYGYTF. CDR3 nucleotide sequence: TGTGCCACCAATACTCTAGGACGTCTCTATGGCTACACCTTC.

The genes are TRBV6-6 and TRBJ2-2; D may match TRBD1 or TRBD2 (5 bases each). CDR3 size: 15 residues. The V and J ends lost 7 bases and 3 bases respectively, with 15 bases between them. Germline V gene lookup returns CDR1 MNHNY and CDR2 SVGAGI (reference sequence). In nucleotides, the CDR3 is TGTGCCAGCATTCCGAGAGTGGGGGACACCGGGGAGCTGTTTTTT. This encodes CASIPRVGDTGELFF.

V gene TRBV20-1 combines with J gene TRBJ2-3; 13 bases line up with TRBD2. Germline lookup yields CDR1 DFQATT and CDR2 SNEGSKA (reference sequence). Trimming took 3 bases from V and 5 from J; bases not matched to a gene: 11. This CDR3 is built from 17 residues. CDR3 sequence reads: CSASPGTSGAAGDTQYF. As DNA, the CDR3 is TGCAGTGCTAGCCCCGGGACTAGCGGGGCGGCCGGAGATACGCAGTATTTT.

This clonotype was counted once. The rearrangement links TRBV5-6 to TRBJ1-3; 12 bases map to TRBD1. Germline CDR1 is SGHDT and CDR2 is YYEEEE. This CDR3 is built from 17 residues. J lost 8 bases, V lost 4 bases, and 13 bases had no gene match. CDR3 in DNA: TGTGCCAGCAGCCCGGGGACAGGGGGCAACTATGGCTACACCATATATTTT. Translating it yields CASSPGTGGNYGYTIYF.

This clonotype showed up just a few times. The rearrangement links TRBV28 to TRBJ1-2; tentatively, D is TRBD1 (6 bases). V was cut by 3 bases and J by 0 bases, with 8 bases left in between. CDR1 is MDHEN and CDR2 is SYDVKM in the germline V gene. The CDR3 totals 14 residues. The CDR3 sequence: CASSFGGSNYGYTF. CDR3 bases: TGTGCCAGCAGTTTCGGGGGCTCTAACTATGGCTACACCTTC.

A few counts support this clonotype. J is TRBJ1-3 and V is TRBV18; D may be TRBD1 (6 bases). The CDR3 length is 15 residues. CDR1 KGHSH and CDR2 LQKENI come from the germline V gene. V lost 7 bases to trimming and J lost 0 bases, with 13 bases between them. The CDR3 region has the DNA TGTGCCAGCTTACAGGGTGCCAACTCTGGAAACACCATATATTTT. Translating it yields CASLQGANSGNTIYF.

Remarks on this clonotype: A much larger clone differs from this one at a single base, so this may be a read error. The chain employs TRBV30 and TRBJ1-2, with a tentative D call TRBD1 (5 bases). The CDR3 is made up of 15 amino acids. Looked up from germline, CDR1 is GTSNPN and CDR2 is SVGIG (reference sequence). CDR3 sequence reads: CARSVFGGSRYGYTF. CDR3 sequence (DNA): TGTGCCCGGAGTGTATTCGGGGGGAGTAGGTATGGCTACACCTTC.

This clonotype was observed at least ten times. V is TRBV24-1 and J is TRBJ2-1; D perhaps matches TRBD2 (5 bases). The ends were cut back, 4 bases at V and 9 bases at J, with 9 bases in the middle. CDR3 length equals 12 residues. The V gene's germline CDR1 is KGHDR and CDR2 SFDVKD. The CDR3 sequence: CATSEQTTEQFF. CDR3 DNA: TGTGCCACCAGTGAGCAGACTACTGAGCAGTTCTTC.

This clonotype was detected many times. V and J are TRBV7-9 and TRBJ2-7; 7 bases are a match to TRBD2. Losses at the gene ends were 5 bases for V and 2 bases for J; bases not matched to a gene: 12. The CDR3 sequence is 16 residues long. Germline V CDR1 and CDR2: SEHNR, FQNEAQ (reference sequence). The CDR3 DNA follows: TGTGCCAGCAGCCCTAGCCTTGGGACTACCGCCTACGAGCAGTACTTC. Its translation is CASSPSLGTTAYEQYF. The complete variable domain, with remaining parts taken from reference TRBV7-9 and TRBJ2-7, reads DTGVSQNPRHKITKRGQNVTFRCDPISEHNRLYWYRQTLGQGPEFLTYFQNEAQLEKSRLLSDRFSAERPKGSFSTLEIQRTEQGDSAMYLCASSPSLGTTAYEQYFGPGTRLTVT.

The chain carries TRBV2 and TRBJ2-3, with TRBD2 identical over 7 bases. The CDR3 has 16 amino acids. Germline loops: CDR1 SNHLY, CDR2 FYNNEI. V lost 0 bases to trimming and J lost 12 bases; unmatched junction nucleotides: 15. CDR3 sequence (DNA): TGTGCCAGCAGTGAAGCCCGACAGCGGGGCGGCGAGGGCCAGTATTTT. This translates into CASSEARQRGGEGQYF.

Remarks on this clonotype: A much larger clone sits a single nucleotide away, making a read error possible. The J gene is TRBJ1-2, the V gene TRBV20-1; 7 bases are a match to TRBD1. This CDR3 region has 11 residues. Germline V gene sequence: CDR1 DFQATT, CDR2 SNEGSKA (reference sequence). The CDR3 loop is CSASTGYGYAF. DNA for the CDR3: TGCAGTGCTTCGACAGGGTATGGCTACGCCTTC.

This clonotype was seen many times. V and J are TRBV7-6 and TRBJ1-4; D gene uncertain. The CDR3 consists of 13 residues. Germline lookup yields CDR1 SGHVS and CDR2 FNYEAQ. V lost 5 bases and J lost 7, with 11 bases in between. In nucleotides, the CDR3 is TGTGCCAGCAGCGCGACTGCTGGTGAAAAACTGTTTTTT. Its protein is CASSATAGEKLFF.

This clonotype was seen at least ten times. In DNA, the CDR3 is TGTGCCAGCAGCTTAAAGGGAGGGACACCGCCTTACAATGAGCAGTTCTTC. Its protein is CASSLKGGTPPYNEQFF. V and J are TRBV7-3 and TRBJ2-1; weak D call: TRBD2 (7 bases). The V end was cut by 1 base, the J end by 4 bases, with 17 bases between. The CDR3 sequence is 17 residues long. The germline V gene has CDR1 SGHTA and CDR2 FQGTGA.

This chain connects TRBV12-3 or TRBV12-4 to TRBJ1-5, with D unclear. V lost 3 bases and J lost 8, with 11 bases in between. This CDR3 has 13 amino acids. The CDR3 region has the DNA TGTGCCAGCAGTTTCTCCCTTGGTGAGCCCCAGCATTTT. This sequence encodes CASSFSLGEPQHF.